This T cell receptor (beta chain) was sequenced during a study of shared clonotypes between healthy human individuals. As handled by the study authors: Because ImmunoSEQ provided only junction sequences with no quality scores, the filtering differed. Repertoires were generated with immunoSEQ multiplex PCR, while TCRdb's copy carries only in-frame clones and drops some. The V and J calls and the clone size are those of that table, but D and trimming were determined from the DNA. The sample contains approximately 2,300,000 clones, 85% to 95% of which appear only once. Germline CDR1 MNHEY, CDR2 SMNVEV (reference sequence). Trimming removed 4 bases from V and 6 bases from J; junction bases left unmatched: 13. This CDR3 has 16 residues.

The source of this sequence is a man aged 18 to 29 in good health. Some clones in this sample may be carry-over from other donors' samples. The source material was naive CD4+ T cells from PBMCs. Stated subset: CD45RA+ positively selected. The V and J genes are TRBV27 and TRBJ1-1, with 8 bases fitting TRBD1. Written as DNA, the CDR3 is TGTGCCAGCAGTTCGCCAGCGGACAGGGAAGGCGCTGAAGCTTTCTTT. The encoded protein is CASSSPADREGAEAFF.